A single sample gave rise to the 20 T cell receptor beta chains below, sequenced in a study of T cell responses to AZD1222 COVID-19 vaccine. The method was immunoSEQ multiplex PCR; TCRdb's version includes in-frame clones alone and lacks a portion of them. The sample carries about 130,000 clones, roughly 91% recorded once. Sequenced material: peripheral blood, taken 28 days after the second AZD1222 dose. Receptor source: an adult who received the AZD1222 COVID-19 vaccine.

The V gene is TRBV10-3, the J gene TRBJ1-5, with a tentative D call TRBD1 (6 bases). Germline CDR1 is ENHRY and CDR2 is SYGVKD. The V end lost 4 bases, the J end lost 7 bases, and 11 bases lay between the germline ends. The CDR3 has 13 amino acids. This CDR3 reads CAISAGDGQPQHF. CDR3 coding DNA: TGTGCCATCAGTGCAGGGGACGGACAGCCCCAGCATTTT.

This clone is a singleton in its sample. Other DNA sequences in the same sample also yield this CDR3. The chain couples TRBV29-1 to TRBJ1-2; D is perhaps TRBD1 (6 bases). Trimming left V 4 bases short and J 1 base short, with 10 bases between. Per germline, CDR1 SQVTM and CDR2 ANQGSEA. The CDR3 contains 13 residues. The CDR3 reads CSVGGGHNYGYTF. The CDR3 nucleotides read TGCAGCGTTGGCGGGGGACATAACTATGGCTACACCTTC.

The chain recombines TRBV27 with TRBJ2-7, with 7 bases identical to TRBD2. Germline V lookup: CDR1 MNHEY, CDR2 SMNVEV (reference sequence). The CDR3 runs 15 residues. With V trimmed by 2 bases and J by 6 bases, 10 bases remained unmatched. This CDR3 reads CASSLKGGSHSEQYF. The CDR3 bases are TGTGCCAGCAGTTTAAAGGGCGGGAGTCATTCCGAGCAGTACTTC.

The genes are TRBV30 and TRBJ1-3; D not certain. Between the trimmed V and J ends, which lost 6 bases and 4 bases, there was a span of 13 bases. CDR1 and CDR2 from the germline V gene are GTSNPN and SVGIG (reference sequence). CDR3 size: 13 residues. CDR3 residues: CACPGLSGNTIYF. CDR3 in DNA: TGTGCCTGTCCCGGGCTCTCAGGAAACACCATATATTTT.

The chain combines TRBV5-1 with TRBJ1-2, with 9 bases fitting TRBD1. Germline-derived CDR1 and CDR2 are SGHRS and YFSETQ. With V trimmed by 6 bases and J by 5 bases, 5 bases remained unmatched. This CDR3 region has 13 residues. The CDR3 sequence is CASTTGGTYGYTF. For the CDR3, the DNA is TGCGCCAGCACTACAGGGGGCACGTATGGCTACACCTTC.

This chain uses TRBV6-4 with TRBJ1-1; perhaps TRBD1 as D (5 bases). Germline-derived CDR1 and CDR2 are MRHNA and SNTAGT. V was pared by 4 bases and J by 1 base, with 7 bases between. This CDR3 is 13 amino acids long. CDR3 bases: TGTGCCAGCAGTGCAGGGAAGAACACTGAAGCTTTCTTT. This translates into CASSAGKNTEAFF.

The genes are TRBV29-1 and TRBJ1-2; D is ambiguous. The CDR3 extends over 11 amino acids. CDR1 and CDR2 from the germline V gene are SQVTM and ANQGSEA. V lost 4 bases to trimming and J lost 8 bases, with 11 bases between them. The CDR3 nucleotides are TGCAGCGTTGGGACGGTCGGGGGCTACACCTTC. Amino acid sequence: CSVGTVGGYTF. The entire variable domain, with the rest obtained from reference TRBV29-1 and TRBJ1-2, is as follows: SAVISQKPSRDICQRGTSLTIQCQVDSQVTMMFWYRQQPGQSLTLIATANQGSEATYESGFVIDKFPISRPNLTFSTLTVSNMSPEDSSIYLCSVGTVGGYTFGSGTRLTVV.

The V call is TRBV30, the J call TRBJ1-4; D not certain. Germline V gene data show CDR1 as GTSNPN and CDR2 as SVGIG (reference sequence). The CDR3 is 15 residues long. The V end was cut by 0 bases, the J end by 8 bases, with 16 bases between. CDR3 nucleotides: TGTGCCTGGAGTGTATCTGGGCGGGCAGGCGAAAAACTGTTTTTT. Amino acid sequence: CAWSVSGRAGEKLFF.

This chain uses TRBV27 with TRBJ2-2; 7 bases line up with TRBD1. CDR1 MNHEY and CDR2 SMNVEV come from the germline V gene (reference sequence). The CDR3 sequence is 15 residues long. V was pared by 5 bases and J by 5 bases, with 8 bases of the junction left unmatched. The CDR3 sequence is CASSKTGIMTGELFF. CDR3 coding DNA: TGTGCCAGCAGTAAGACAGGGATTATGACCGGGGAGCTGTTTTTT.

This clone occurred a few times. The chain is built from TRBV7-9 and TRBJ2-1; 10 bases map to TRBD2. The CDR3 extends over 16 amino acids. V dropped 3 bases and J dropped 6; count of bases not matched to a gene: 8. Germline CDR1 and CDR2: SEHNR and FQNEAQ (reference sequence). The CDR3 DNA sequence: TGTGCCAGCAGCTTGTTCGTGACTAGCGGGTCCAATGAGCAGTTCTTC. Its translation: CASSLFVTSGSNEQFF.

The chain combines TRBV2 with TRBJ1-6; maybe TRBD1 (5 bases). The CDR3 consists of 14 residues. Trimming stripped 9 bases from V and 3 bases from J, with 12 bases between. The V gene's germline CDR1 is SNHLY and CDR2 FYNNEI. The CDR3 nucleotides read TGTGCCAGTGCCAGGGAGGGCTATAATTCACCCCTCCACTTT. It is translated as CASAREGYNSPLHF.

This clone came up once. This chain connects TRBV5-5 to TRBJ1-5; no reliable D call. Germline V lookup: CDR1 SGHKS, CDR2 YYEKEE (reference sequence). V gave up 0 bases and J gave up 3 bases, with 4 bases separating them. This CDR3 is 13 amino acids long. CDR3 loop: CASSLVLNQPQHF. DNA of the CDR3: TGTGCCAGCAGCTTGGTGCTCAATCAGCCCCAGCATTTT. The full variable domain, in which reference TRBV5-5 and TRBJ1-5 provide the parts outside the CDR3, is DAGVTQSPTHLIKTRGQQVTLRCSPISGHKSVSWYQQVLGQGPQFIFQYYEKEERGRGNFPDRFSARQFPNYSSELNVNALLLGDSALYLCASSLVLNQPQHFGDGTRLSIL.

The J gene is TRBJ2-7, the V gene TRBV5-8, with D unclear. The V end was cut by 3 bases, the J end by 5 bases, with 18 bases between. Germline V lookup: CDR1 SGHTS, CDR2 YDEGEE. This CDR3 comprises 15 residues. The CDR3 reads CASSSGPRALHEQYF. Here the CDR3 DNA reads TGTGCCAGCAGCTCTGGGCCACGGGCTCTCCACGAGCAGTACTTC.

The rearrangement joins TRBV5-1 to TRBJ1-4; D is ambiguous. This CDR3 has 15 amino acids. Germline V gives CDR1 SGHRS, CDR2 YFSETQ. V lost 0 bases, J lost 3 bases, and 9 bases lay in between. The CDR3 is CASSLVLGANEKLFF. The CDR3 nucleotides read TGCGCCAGCAGCTTGGTACTGGGAGCTAATGAAAAACTGTTTTTT.

CDR3 DNA sequence: TGTGCCAGCAGCTCACAGTACCAAGAGACCCAGTACTTC. It yields the protein CASSSQYQETQYF. The V gene is TRBV7-2, the J gene TRBJ2-5; D is ambiguous. The CDR3 is made up of 13 amino acids. CDR1 and CDR2 (germline): SGHTA, FQGNSA. Trimming took 4 bases from V and 0 from J, leaving 6 bases between them.

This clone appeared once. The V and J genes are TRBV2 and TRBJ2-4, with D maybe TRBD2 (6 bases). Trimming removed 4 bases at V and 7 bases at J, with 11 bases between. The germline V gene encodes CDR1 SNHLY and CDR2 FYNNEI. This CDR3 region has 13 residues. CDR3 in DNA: TGTGCCAGCAGTGGGGCCCGGGGGAACATTCAGTACTTC. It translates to CASSGARGNIQYF.

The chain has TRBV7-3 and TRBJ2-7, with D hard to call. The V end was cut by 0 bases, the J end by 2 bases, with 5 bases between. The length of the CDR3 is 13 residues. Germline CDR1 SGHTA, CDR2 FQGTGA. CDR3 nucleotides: TGTGCCAGCAGCTTAACGGGGACCTACGAGCAGTACTTC. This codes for CASSLTGTYEQYF.

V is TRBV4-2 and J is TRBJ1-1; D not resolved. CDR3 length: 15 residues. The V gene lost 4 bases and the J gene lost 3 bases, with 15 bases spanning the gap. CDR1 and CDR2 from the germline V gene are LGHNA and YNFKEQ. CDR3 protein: CASSPPGRLDTEAFF. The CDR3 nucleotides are TGTGCCAGCAGCCCGCCAGGCCGTTTGGACACTGAAGCTTTCTTT.

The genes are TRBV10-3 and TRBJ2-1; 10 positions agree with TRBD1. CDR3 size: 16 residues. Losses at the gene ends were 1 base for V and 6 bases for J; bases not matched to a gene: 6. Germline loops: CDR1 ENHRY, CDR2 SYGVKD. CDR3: CAISEFGQGVVNEQFF. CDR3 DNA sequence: TGTGCCATCAGTGAGTTCGGACAGGGGGTCGTCAATGAGCAGTTCTTC.

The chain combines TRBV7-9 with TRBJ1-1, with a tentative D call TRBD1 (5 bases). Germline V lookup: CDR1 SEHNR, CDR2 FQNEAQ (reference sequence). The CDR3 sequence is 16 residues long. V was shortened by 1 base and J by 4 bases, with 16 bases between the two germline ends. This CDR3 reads CASSLDPGIWGTEAFF. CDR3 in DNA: TGTGCCAGCAGCTTAGACCCAGGGATATGGGGCACTGAAGCTTTCTTT.